The 20 T cell receptor beta chains below were found in one sample sequenced in a study of CD8+ T cells in alopecia areata. Following extraction, RNA underwent reverse transcription to cDNA, which served as the sequencing template. Repertoires were generated with immunoSEQ multiplex PCR, while TCRdb's copy carries only in-frame clones and drops some. Of approximately 140,000 clones listed, 86% are singletons. Treatment meaning: oral pan-JAK inhibitor, 5-10 mg twice daily. Sequenced material: CD8+ T cells sorted from blood, taken at week 4, from a patient treated with tofacitinib. Every receptor here comes from a human donor with alopecia areata.

This chain connects TRBV9 to TRBJ2-7; D is possibly TRBD1 or TRBD2 (5 bases each). The CDR3 length is 13 residues. Germline V gene lookup returns CDR1 SGDLS and CDR2 YYNGEE. Deletions cut 3 bases from V and 4 bases from J, with 11 bases between. CDR3 DNA: TGTGCCAGCAGCGGGGGGAGTGGATACGAGCAGTACTTC. This encodes CASSGGSGYEQYF.

The chain joins TRBV18 to TRBJ2-5; no clear D gene. There are 11 residues in the CDR3. Germline-derived CDR1 and CDR2 are KGHSH and LQKENI. The V end was cut by 8 bases, the J end by 3 bases, with 7 bases between. The CDR3 DNA sequence: TGTGCCAGCGGCGGAGAAGAGACCCAGTACTTC. This gives the protein CASGGEETQYF.

This clone was seen only a few times. The genes are TRBV6-5 and TRBJ2-7; 9 bases are shared with TRBD1. Per the germline V gene, CDR1 is MNHEY and CDR2 is SVGAGI. CDR3 length: 15 amino acids. V lost 5 bases, J lost 2 bases, and 7 bases stayed unmatched. CDR3 bases: TGTGCCAGCAGTCCCCACAGGGGGCGACCCTACGAGCAGTACTTC. This codes for CASSPHRGRPYEQYF.

The CDR3 sequence: CSVVAGGQYNEQFF. The CDR3 coding sequence is TGCAGCGTTGTAGCGGGGGGGCAGTACAATGAGCAGTTCTTC. The J gene is TRBJ2-1, the V gene TRBV29-1; 11 bases fit TRBD2. Germline V CDR1 and CDR2: SQVTM, ANQGSEA. CDR3 size: 14 residues. Losses at the gene ends were 4 bases for V and 4 bases for J; bases not matched to a gene: 3.

The rearrangement joins TRBV30 to TRBJ2-2; D is ambiguous. Trimming shortened V by 3 bases and J by 3 bases, and 8 bases separated the two germline ends. CDR3 length: 13 residues. Germline CDR1 reads GTSNPN; CDR2 reads SVGIG (reference sequence). The CDR3 DNA reads TGTGCCTGGAGAGAGGCGTACACCGGGGAGCTGTTTTTT. Its translation is CAWREAYTGELFF.

In its sample, this clone was seen a few times. The identical CDR3 is also encoded by other nucleotide sequences in the sample. This rearrangement joins TRBV6-6 to TRBJ2-3; D gene uncertain. V lost 0 bases, J lost 0 bases, and 1 base lay in between. In germline, CDR1 is MNHNY, CDR2 SVGAGI (reference sequence). This CDR3 region has 13 residues. The CDR3 spells CASSYSSTDTQYF. CDR3 nucleotide sequence: TGTGCCAGCAGTTACTCCAGCACAGATACGCAGTATTTT.

The V gene is TRBV6-5, the J gene TRBJ2-7; unclear D gene. The CDR3 contains 14 residues. Trimming cost V 2 bases and J 5 bases, with 13 bases left between them. Per germline, CDR1 MNHEY and CDR2 SVGAGI. The CDR3 loop reads CASSYRGPLDEQYF. The CDR3 DNA reads TGTGCCAGCAGTTACCGTGGACCTCTGGACGAGCAGTACTTC.

This chain uses TRBV6-6 with TRBJ2-5, with D uncertain. The DNA end favors TRBJ2-7, so the J call may be wrong. Germline CDR1 reads MNHNY; CDR2 reads SVGAGI (reference sequence). This CDR3 is built from 16 residues. This CDR3 is CASRPGRSRSEDEQYF. In DNA, the CDR3 is TGTGCCAGCAGACCCGGACGGAGTCGCTCTGAGGACGAGCAGTACTTC.

On this clone itself: The junction differs from germline at one of its ends, possibly a read error. The rearrangement links TRBV10-3 to TRBJ1-4; D unresolved. The CDR3 is 16 residues long. Germline CDR1 and CDR2: ENHRY and SYGVKD. CDR3 residues: CASSPVGLSFNEKLFF. CDR3 DNA sequence: TGTGCCAGCAGTCCGGTTGGGCTGAGCTTTAATGAAAAACTGTTTTTT.

In its sample, this clone was seen a few times. The gene calls are TRBV13 and TRBJ2-3, with D uncertain. The CDR3 sequence is 12 residues long. Germline-derived CDR1 and CDR2 are PRHDT and FYEKMQ (reference sequence). With 4 bases removed from V and 0 bases from J, the gap between germline ends came to 2 bases. Here the CDR3 DNA reads TGTGCCAGCAGCTCCAGCACAGATACGCAGTATTTT. Amino acids: CASSSSTDTQYF.

The chain couples TRBV29-1 to TRBJ2-5; no clear D. Trimming left V 4 bases short and J 5 bases short, with 11 bases between. CDR3 size: 12 residues. Germline V CDR1 and CDR2: SQVTM, ANQGSEA. CDR3: CSVVAARETQYF. CDR3 bases: TGCAGCGTTGTGGCAGCCAGGGAGACCCAGTACTTC.

CDR3 protein: CSALDEGSYEQYF. The CDR3 bases are TGCAGCGCTCTGGACGAGGGGAGCTACGAGCAGTACTTC. V and J are TRBV29-1 and TRBJ2-7; D may correspond to TRBD1 or TRBD2 (5 bases each). Germline-derived CDR1 and CDR2 are SQVTM and ANQGSEA. V shed 7 bases and J shed 3 bases, with 16 bases lying between them. The length of the CDR3 is 13 residues.

The chain joins TRBV5-4 to TRBJ2-7; 13 bases are a match to TRBD2. With V trimmed by 4 bases and J by 4 bases, 5 bases remained unmatched. Germline CDR1 and CDR2: SGHNT and YYREEE (reference sequence). CDR3 size: 15 residues. In DNA form, the CDR3 reads TGTGCCAGCAGCCAAGGACTAGCGGGGGATTACGAGCAGTACTTC. Its translation is CASSQGLAGDYEQYF.

The gene calls are TRBV29-1 and TRBJ2-5; no clear D. Trimming left V 8 bases short and J 2 bases short, with 12 bases between. From germline, CDR1 is SQVTM and CDR2 ANQGSEA. The CDR3 contains 12 residues. CDR3 region: CSPPIKQETQYF. The CDR3 DNA reads TGCAGCCCCCCAATAAAGCAAGAGACCCAGTACTTC.

The rearrangement uses TRBV25-1 and TRBJ2-7, with no clear D. The germline V and J ends were trimmed by 4 bases and 1 base, with 2 bases remaining between them. Germline V CDR1 and CDR2: MGHDK, SYGVNS. The CDR3 extends over 11 amino acids. The CDR3 spells CASSVSYEQYF. In DNA form, the CDR3 reads TGTGCCAGCAGTGTGTCCTACGAGCAGTACTTC.

V and J are TRBV4-1 and TRBJ2-3, with 8 nucleotides matching TRBD2. The V gene's germline CDR1 is MGHRA and CDR2 YSYEKL. The ends lost 4 bases at V and 0 bases at J; junction bases unmatched: 12. CDR3 length: 18 residues. Here the CDR3 reads CASSLEQLAEASTDTQYF. The DNA for the CDR3 is TGCGCCAGCAGCCTCGAACAACTAGCGGAAGCTAGCACAGATACGCAGTATTTT.

The chain recombines TRBV6-1 with TRBJ1-5; D is uncertain. Germline assignment: CDR1 MNHNS and CDR2 SASEGT. Between the trimmed V and J ends, which lost 3 bases and 0 bases, there was a span of 18 bases. The CDR3 is made up of 18 amino acids. The DNA for the CDR3 is TGTGCCAGCAGTGATCAGTCTTGGAGGAGCCATAGCAATCAGCCCCAGCATTTT. Residues: CASSDQSWRSHSNQPQHF.

The chain employs TRBV29-1 and TRBJ1-2; the match to TRBD1 covers 7 bases. The CDR3 has 13 amino acids. CDR1 is SQVTM, CDR2 ANQGSEA, per germline. The V and J ends lost 0 bases and 8 bases, in that order; junction bases with no gene match: 6. The CDR3 is CSVEEQGMEGYTF. The CDR3 bases are TGCAGCGTTGAAGAACAGGGGATGGAAGGCTACACCTTC.

V and J are TRBV15 and TRBJ2-7; D may be TRBD1 or TRBD2 (5 bases each). The CDR3 extends over 14 amino acids. V was clipped by 0 bases and J by 7 bases, with 13 bases between them. CDR1 is LNHNV, CDR2 YYDKDF, per germline (reference sequence). CDR3 in DNA: TGTGCCACCAGCAGAGATGTCGGGGCGCGGGAGCAGTACTTC. It yields the protein CATSRDVGAREQYF.

The V and J genes are TRBV4-1 and TRBJ2-5; D might be TRBD1 (6 bases). Germline values: CDR1 MGHRA, CDR2 YSYEKL. Trimming left V 1 base short and J 1 base short, with 10 bases between. This CDR3 is built from 15 residues. DNA of the CDR3: TGCGCCAGCAGCCAAGGACAGGCACTCCAAGAGACCCAGTACTTC. Its protein is CASSQGQALQETQYF.